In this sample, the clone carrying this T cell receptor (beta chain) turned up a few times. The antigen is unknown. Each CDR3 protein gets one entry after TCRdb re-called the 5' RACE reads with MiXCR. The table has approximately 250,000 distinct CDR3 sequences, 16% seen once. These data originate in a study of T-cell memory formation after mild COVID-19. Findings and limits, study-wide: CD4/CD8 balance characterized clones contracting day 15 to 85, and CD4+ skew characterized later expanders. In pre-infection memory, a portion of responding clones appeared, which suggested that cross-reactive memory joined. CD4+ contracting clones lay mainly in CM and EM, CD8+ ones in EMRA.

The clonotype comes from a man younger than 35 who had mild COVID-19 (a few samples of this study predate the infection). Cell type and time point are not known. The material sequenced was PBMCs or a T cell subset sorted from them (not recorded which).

This CDR3 reads CASSNPGQVSEQFF. As DNA, the CDR3 is TGTGCCAGCAGCAACCCGGGACAGGTGTCTGAGCAGTTCTTC. The chain uses TRBV7-9 and TRBJ2-1; 8 nucleotides align to TRBD1. Germline CDR1 is SEHNR and CDR2 is FQNEAQ (reference sequence). The CDR3 spans 14 residues. J gave up 9 bases and V 5 bases, and 9 bases lay outside the gene matches.